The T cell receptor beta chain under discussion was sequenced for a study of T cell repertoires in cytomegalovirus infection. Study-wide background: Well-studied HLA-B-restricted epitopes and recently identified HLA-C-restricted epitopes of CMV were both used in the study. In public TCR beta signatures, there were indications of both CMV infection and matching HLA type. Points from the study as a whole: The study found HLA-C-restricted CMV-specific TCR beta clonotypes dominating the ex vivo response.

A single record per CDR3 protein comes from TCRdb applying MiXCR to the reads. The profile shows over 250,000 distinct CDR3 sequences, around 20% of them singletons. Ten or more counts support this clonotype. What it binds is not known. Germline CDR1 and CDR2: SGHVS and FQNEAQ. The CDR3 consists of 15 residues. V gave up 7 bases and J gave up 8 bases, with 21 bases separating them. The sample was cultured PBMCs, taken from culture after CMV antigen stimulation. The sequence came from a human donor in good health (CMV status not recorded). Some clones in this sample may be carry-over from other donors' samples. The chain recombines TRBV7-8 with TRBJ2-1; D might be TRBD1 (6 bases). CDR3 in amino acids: CASTPRGGSQDEQFF. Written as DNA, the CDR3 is TGTGCCAGCACCCCCAGGGGTGGTAGTCAGGATGAGCAGTTCTTC.